This T cell receptor beta chain is drawn from a study of shared clonotypes between healthy human individuals. Researchers ran the assay at a deep level. The assay was immunoSEQ multiplex PCR, and TCRdb's table has in-frame clones only and misses some. The sample holds roughly 1,800,000 clones, approximately 94% seen once. In germline, CDR1 is MGHRA, CDR2 YSYEKL. V gave up 4 bases and J gave up 13 bases; unmatched junction bases: 9. The CDR3 loop spans 14 amino acids. CD8 cells classed as naive were CD45RO-negative and positively selected for CCR7, excluding terminally differentiated effector memory CD45RA+ cells. Remarks on this clone: Its target is unknown.

Study conclusions and caveats: Only blood was sampled, and tissue TCR repertoires likely differ from blood ones. Non-shared clonotypes displayed generation probabilities falling below those of clonotypes present in all four donors. Researchers found naive subsets generally carried larger estimated richness than memory subsets.

This sequence originates from a man between 18 and 29 years old in good health. Sequencing was carried out using naive CD8+ T cells sorted from blood. The V and J genes are TRBV4-1 and TRBJ2-1, with 11 nucleotides matching TRBD2. CDR3 in amino acids: CASSLTSGTPYQFF. The CDR3 DNA sequence: TGCGCCAGCAGCCTGACTAGCGGGACGCCTTATCAGTTCTTC.